The 27 T cell receptor beta chains below come from one sample, sequenced in a study of cytomegalovirus exposure and HLA in healthy donors. Primers for the PCR totalled 60 Vbeta and 13 Jbeta. The method was immunoSEQ multiplex PCR; TCRdb's version includes in-frame clones alone and lacks a portion of them. The sample carries around 160,000 clones, 68% recorded once. Material for sequencing was PBMCs. The receptors here all came from a woman aged 18-29 years in good health and CMV-seropositive.

The CDR3 protein is CATSRDVTGRRTEAFF. CDR3 nucleotide sequence: TGTGCCACCAGCAGAGACGTTACAGGGCGAAGGACTGAAGCTTTCTTT. The chain uses TRBV15 and TRBJ1-1, with D possibly being TRBD1 (6 bases). V was clipped by 0 bases and J by 5 bases, with 16 bases between them. Germline V gene lookup returns CDR1 LNHNV and CDR2 YYDKDF (reference sequence). The CDR3 consists of 16 residues.

The chain carries TRBV9 and TRBJ1-1; tentative D call: TRBD1 (6 bases). Deletions cut 4 bases from V and 4 bases from J, with 23 bases between. The CDR3 covers 17 residues. Germline V CDR1 and CDR2: SGDLS, YYNGEE. CDR3 region: CASSFTAGQSWGTEAFF. CDR3 nucleotide sequence: TGTGCCAGCAGCTTCACAGCCGGACAGTCATGGGGCACTGAAGCTTTCTTT.

The chain links TRBV28 to TRBJ1-4; TRBD1 aligns across 8 bases. After removal of 4 bases from V and 7 bases from J, the junction contained 8 bases not matched to a gene. Germline V gene sequence: CDR1 MDHEN, CDR2 SYDVKM. The CDR3 consists of 15 residues. The CDR3 reads CASSYWTGWGEKLFF. As DNA, the CDR3 is TGTGCCAGCAGTTACTGGACAGGGTGGGGTGAAAAACTGTTTTTT.

CDR3 DNA sequence: TGTGCAGCGAATTCGGGACTAGCCGACGAGCAGTACTTC. Translated, it gives CAANSGLADEQYF. The chain combines TRBV7-9 with TRBJ2-7, with 9 positions matching TRBD2. CDR3 length: 13 amino acids. CDR1 is SEHNR, CDR2 FQNEAQ, per germline (reference sequence). The variable domain in full, with the rest retrieved from reference TRBV7-9 and TRBJ2-7, is DTGVSQNPRHKITKRGQNVTFRCDPISEHNRLYWYRQTLGQGPEFLTYFQNEAQLEKSRLLSDRFSAERPKGSFSTLEIQRTEQGDSAMYLCAANSGLADEQYFGPGTRLTVT.

This clone was observed once. The V gene is TRBV21-1, the J gene TRBJ2-7; the table gives TRBD2 as D, unverified against the DNA. TRBV21-1 is described as a pseudogene. This CDR3 is 17 amino acids long. The DNA for the CDR3 is TGTGCCAGCAGCTCACCCGGGTTGGGGGGATCGTTCTACGAGCAGTACTTC. Protein sequence: CASSSPGLGGSFYEQYF.

The chain joins TRBV21-1 to TRBJ2-7; the table gives TRBD1 as D, unverified against the DNA. TRBV21-1 is a listed pseudogene. The CDR3 has 14 residues. The CDR3 loop is CASSPGQGRSEQYF. The CDR3 nucleotides read TGTGCCAGCAGCCCGGGACAGGGGAGGAGCGAGCAGTACTTC.

The chain employs TRBV19 and TRBJ1-2; D is uncertain. V dropped 2 bases and J dropped 6 bases, with 10 bases sitting between them. The CDR3 extends over 13 amino acids. The germline CDR1 and CDR2 sequences are LNHDA and SQIVND (reference sequence). CDR3 nucleotides: TGTGCCAGTAGTATAACGTTGGAGGATGGCTACACCTTC. It encodes CASSITLEDGYTF.

The chain has TRBV4-3 and TRBJ2-4; D possibly corresponds to TRBD2 (6 bases). Germline loops: CDR1 LGHNA, CDR2 YSLEER. This CDR3 contains 20 residues. The ends were cut back, 1 base at V and 7 bases at J, with 29 bases in the middle. The CDR3 DNA sequence: TGCGCCAGCAGCCAAGGGACCCCTCCTAGCGACCTCCCGTGGGGGAACATTCAGTACTTC. Protein product: CASSQGTPPSDLPWGNIQYF.

The V gene is TRBV4-1, the J gene TRBJ2-7; D is possibly TRBD1 (6 bases). The germline CDR1 and CDR2 sequences are MGHRA and YSYEKL. The CDR3 is 16 residues long. With 0 bases removed from V and 3 bases from J, the gap between germline ends came to 15 bases. This chain's CDR3 is CASSQDRIGRGYEQYF. DNA for the CDR3: TGCGCCAGCAGCCAAGATCGTATCGGCAGGGGCTACGAGCAGTACTTC.

The gene calls are TRBV27 and TRBJ2-7; no clear D. Germline CDR1 reads MNHEY; CDR2 reads SMNVEV (reference sequence). Between the trimmed V and J ends, which lost 2 bases and 7 bases, there was a span of 12 bases. The CDR3 length is 13 residues. CDR3 bases: TGTGCCAGCAGTTTAAGCCTGAATTCGGAGCAGTACTTC. It yields the protein CASSLSLNSEQYF.

This chain links TRBV5-1 with TRBJ2-7; TRBD1 agrees at 8 bases. Trimming cost V 1 base and J 5 bases; bases outside gene matches: 5. There are 14 residues in the CDR3. Germline-derived CDR1 and CDR2 are SGHRS and YFSETQ. CDR3 region: CASSLWAGGHEQYF. The CDR3 DNA sequence: TGCGCCAGCAGCTTGTGGGCAGGGGGCCACGAGCAGTACTTC.

The chain uses TRBV19 and TRBJ2-7; 7 nucleotides line up with TRBD1. The CDR3 length is 15 residues. Germline V gives CDR1 LNHDA, CDR2 SQIVND (reference sequence). After removal of 5 bases from V and 4 bases from J, the junction contained 11 bases not matched to a gene. The CDR3 region has the DNA TGTGCCAGTAGTGCGCCCGGGACAGCCGAATACGAGCAGTACTTC. This translates into CASSAPGTAEYEQYF.

V usage is TRBV5-8 and J usage is TRBJ1-1; D gene ambiguous. Per germline, CDR1 SGHTS and CDR2 YDEGEE. V lost 10 bases and J lost 1, with 14 bases in between. CDR3 length: 13 residues. The CDR3 DNA reads TGTGCCGGTTCCAAGCGAGGGAACACTGAAGCTTTCTTT. Encoded protein: CAGSKRGNTEAFF.

This chain connects TRBV14 to TRBJ2-3; TRBD2 aligns across 9 bases. CDR1 SGHDN and CDR2 FVKESK come from the germline V gene. The CDR3 totals 16 residues. After removal of 6 bases from V and 4 bases from J, the junction contained 11 bases not matched to a gene. Here the CDR3 reads CASRSTGSGRADTQYF. The DNA of the CDR3 is TGTGCCAGCAGGTCCACGGGTAGCGGGAGAGCAGATACGCAGTATTTT.

The gene calls are TRBV6-1 and TRBJ2-5; D remains ambiguous. The CDR3 consists of 13 residues. V was clipped by 3 bases and J by 5 bases, with 10 bases between them. Per the germline V gene, CDR1 is MNHNS and CDR2 is SASEGT. In nucleotides, the CDR3 is TGTGCCAGCAGTGATTCGCCCGGGGAGACCCAGTACTTC. Residues: CASSDSPGETQYF.

J is TRBJ2-7 and V is TRBV6-6, with TRBD1 matching over 7 bases. The CDR3 spans 13 residues. CDR1 is MNHNY, CDR2 SVGAGI, per germline (reference sequence). The V segment lost 7 bases and the J segment 4 bases; nucleotides outside the gene matches: 7. The CDR3 sequence: CASTRDSLYEQYF. The CDR3 nucleotides are TGTGCCAGCACAAGGGACAGTTTATACGAGCAGTACTTC.

The chain carries TRBV7-9 and TRBJ2-5; 15 bases match TRBD2. The CDR3 contains 17 residues. The germline V gene encodes CDR1 SEHNR and CDR2 FQNEAQ (reference sequence). With V trimmed by 4 bases and J by 2 bases, 5 bases remained unmatched. The CDR3 nucleotides are TGTGCCAGCAGCTGGACTAGCGGGAGGGGCTCACAAGAGACCCAGTACTTC. Its protein product is CASSWTSGRGSQETQYF.

This clone appeared a few times. V usage is TRBV30 and J usage is TRBJ2-5; TRBD2 agrees at 8 bases. This CDR3 is 15 amino acids long. Germline CDR1 and CDR2: GTSNPN and SVGIG (reference sequence). With 0 bases clipped from V and 4 bases from J, the junction kept 7 bases outside the gene matches. This CDR3 reads CAWSVHSGGRETQYF. The DNA of the CDR3 is TGTGCCTGGAGTGTACACAGCGGGGGTCGAGAGACCCAGTACTTC.

The genes are TRBV7-9 and TRBJ2-7, with 9 nucleotides matching TRBD2. The J segment lost 4 bases and the V segment lost 5 bases, leaving 9 bases of the junction unmatched. The CDR3 length is 15 residues. Looked up from germline, CDR1 is SEHNR and CDR2 is FQNEAQ (reference sequence). CDR3 amino acids: CASSKGAGGSYEQYF. CDR3 nucleotide sequence: TGTGCCAGCAGCAAGGGGGCGGGGGGGTCTTACGAGCAGTACTTC.

The chain links TRBV4-2 to TRBJ2-5, with 12 nucleotides matching TRBD2. CDR3 length: 15 residues. The germline gives CDR1 LGHNA, CDR2 YNFKEQ. Unmatched junction bases numbered 4, after V lost 4 bases and J lost 4 bases. The CDR3 loop is CASSPRLAGVETQYF. CDR3 in DNA: TGTGCCAGCAGCCCCAGACTAGCGGGAGTAGAGACCCAGTACTTC.

The chain employs TRBV28 and TRBJ2-6; D remains unclear. Trimming removed 6 bases from V and 1 base from J, with 10 bases in between. Looked up from germline, CDR1 is MDHEN and CDR2 is SYDVKM. CDR3 length equals 15 residues. For the CDR3, the DNA is TGTGCCAGCAGAGAGCCTAGATCTGGGGCCAACGTCCTGACTTTC. Translation: CASREPRSGANVLTF.

The rearrangement joins TRBV30 to TRBJ1-2; D gene unclear. This CDR3 spans 12 amino acids. V was clipped by 5 bases and J by 4 bases, with 11 bases between them. Germline CDR1 GTSNPN, CDR2 SVGIG (reference sequence). The CDR3 DNA sequence: TGTGCCTGGGGTTTGACAACCTATGGCTACACCTTC. This gives the protein CAWGLTTYGYTF.

This clone appeared a single time. V and J are TRBV27 and TRBJ1-4; TRBD1 aligns across 7 bases. Germline-derived CDR1 and CDR2 are MNHEY and SMNVEV (reference sequence). The CDR3 consists of 13 residues. Trimming removed 5 bases from V and 12 bases from J; junction bases left unmatched: 9. CDR3 loop: CASSLRQGYELFF. For the CDR3, the DNA is TGTGCCAGCAGTCTCCGACAGGGATACGAACTGTTTTTT.

The V gene is TRBV6-1, the J gene TRBJ2-7; no clear D. The germline V gene encodes CDR1 MNHNS and CDR2 SASEGT. The CDR3 consists of 16 residues. V lost 4 bases and J lost 2, with 18 bases in between. This CDR3 reads CASSGGAVFFPYEQYF. CDR3 DNA sequence: TGTGCCAGCAGTGGCGGCGCAGTCTTCTTCCCCTACGAGCAGTACTTC.

J is TRBJ1-3 and V is TRBV27; weak D call: TRBD1 (5 bases). The V end lost 0 bases, the J end lost 0 bases, and 9 bases lay between the germline ends. The CDR3 loop spans 16 amino acids. Germline V gene sequence: CDR1 MNHEY, CDR2 SMNVEV (reference sequence). The CDR3 loop reads CASSLSGGNSGNTIYF. The CDR3 DNA is TGTGCCAGCAGTTTATCCGGGGGGAACTCTGGAAACACCATATATTTT.

V and J are TRBV11-2 and TRBJ1-4; TRBD1 might be the D (5 bases). From germline, CDR1 is SGHAT and CDR2 FQNNGV. Deletions cut 0 bases from V and 4 bases from J, with 9 bases between. The CDR3 covers 15 residues. CDR3 region: CASSLDGGNNEKLFF. The DNA for the CDR3 is TGTGCCAGCAGCTTAGACGGGGGAAATAATGAAAAACTGTTTTTT.

The chain has TRBV5-1 and TRBJ2-1, with D perhaps TRBD2 (5 bases). V was shortened by 4 bases and J by 8 bases, with 13 bases between the two germline ends. The CDR3 consists of 13 residues. The germline gives CDR1 SGHRS, CDR2 YFSETQ. The CDR3 loop reads CASSLGVEDEQFF. The CDR3 DNA is TGCGCCAGCAGCCTAGGTGTGGAGGATGAGCAGTTCTTC.